This is a list of T cell receptor beta chains from one sample in a study of T cell repertoires in cytomegalovirus infection. From the reads, TCRdb called clonotypes with MiXCR, one entry per CDR3 protein. This repertoire shows some 250,000 distinct CDR3 sequences, less than 9.5% found once; its top ten account for around 15%. The sequenced sample was PBMCs. All receptors come from a human donor in good health (CMV status not recorded). Some clones in this sample may be carry-over from other donors' samples. CDR3s include the opening cysteine and the closing phenylalanine or tryptophan. Fields, in order: J gene, D gene, clone size, V gene, CDR3 DNA, CDR3 protein. The D gene is left open where the match is weak. Expanded clones are given a class, and other clones once, few, many or no size at all.

>TRBJ2-3|-|many|TRBV7-2
TGTGCCAGCAGCTCCTGGGCGGACGATACGCAGTATTTT
CASSSWADDTQYF
>TRBJ1-1|-|many|TRBV7-8
TGTGCCAGCAGCCCCAGGGGAGCACTGAACACTGAAGCTTTCTTT
CASSPRGALNTEAFF
>TRBJ2-2|-|few|TRBV29-1
TGCAGCGTTGATTCAAACACCGGGGAGCTGTTTTTT
CSVDSNTGELFF
>TRBJ1-2|-|many|TRBV7-2
TGTGCCAGCAGCTTACCGACAGCCACTATTGGCTACACCTTC
CASSLPTATIGYTF
>TRBJ2-2|TRBD1|few|TRBV29-1
TGCAGCGCCGGACAGGGGAGTGGGCCCGGGGAGCTGTTTTTT
CSAGQGSGPGELFF
>TRBJ2-1|TRBD2|many|TRBV7-9
TGTGCCAGCAGCTTACATCGCGGACTAGCGGGTTTCTCCTACAATGAGCAGTTCTTC
CASSLHRGLAGFSYNEQFF
>TRBJ2-2|-|-|TRBV12-5
TGTGCTAGTGGGGAAACAACTGGGACCGGTCTCGCGAACACCGGGGAGCTGTTTTTT
CASGETTGTGLANTGELFF
>TRBJ1-4|-|-|TRBV18
TGTGCCAGCTCACCACAAGGCCATACAACTAATGAAAAACTGTTTTTT
CASSPQGHTTNEKLFF
>TRBJ2-7|TRBD1|many|TRBV7-2
TGTGCCAGCAGCTTAGACGGACAGGTGACTTCCTACGAGCAGTACTTC
CASSLDGQVTSYEQYF
>TRBJ2-2|-|-|TRBV20-1
TGCAGTGCTAGAGATTCCAGGGGTTCAGTCGGGGAGCTGTTTTTT
CSARDSRGSVGELFF
>TRBJ2-1|TRBD2|-|TRBV30
TGTGCCTGGAGTAAGGCTAGCGGGAGGGCCCGGAATGAGCAGTTCTTC
CAWSKASGRARNEQFF
>TRBJ2-7|TRBD2|-|TRBV12-3/TRBV12-4
TGTGCCAGCAGTTTCATGGGGGGGAGTTCGGTCTACGAGCAGTACTTC
CASSFMGGSSVYEQYF
>TRBJ1-1|TRBD1|few|TRBV6-2/TRBV6-3
TGTGCCAGCAGGGGGACAGGGGGAATAGGAGTGAACACTGAAGCTTTCTTT
CASRGTGGIGVNTEAFF
>TRBJ1-1|TRBD1|many|TRBV7-2
TGTGCCAGCAGCGGCAGGGGGTACACTGAAGCTTTCTTT
CASSGRGYTEAFF
>TRBJ1-6|-|many|TRBV7-2
TGTGCCAGCAGCTTAGGGGGTTTTAGTTCACCCCTCCACTTT
CASSLGGFSSPLHF
>TRBJ2-1|-|-|TRBV5-5
TGTGCCAGCAGCTTATTAGCGGCCGGGGGCGATGAGCAGTTCTTC
CASSLLAAGGDEQFF
>TRBJ2-1|TRBD2|-|TRBV5-4
TGTGCCAGCAGCTGGGGGGGCGGGAGGGCCTTCAATGAGCAGTTCTTC
CASSWGGGRAFNEQFF
>TRBJ1-6|TRBD1|few|TRBV6-2/TRBV6-3
TGTGCCAGCTCGGACAGGGGTAATTCACCCCTCCACTTT
CASSDRGNSPLHF
>TRBJ1-5|-|many|TRBV7-6
TGTGCCAGCAGCTTAGACAGGGACAATCAGCCCCAGCATTTT
CASSLDRDNQPQHF
>TRBJ2-2|-|many|TRBV2
TGTGCCAGCAGTGAACTGGGCCCGAACACCGGGGAGCTGTTTTTT
CASSELGPNTGELFF
>TRBJ2-5|-|many|TRBV7-2
TGTGCCAGCAGCTTAGGGAGTCTGGGAGGAGGCCAAGAGACCCAGTACTTC
CASSLGSLGGGQETQYF
>TRBJ1-2|TRBD1|many|TRBV7-9
TGTGCCAGCAGCTTAGAGGGACAGGGGTATGGCTACACCTTC
CASSLEGQGYGYTF
>TRBJ1-2|-|few|TRBV6-2/TRBV6-3
TGTGCCAGCAGACTCCAGGGTTCTAACTATGGCTACACCTTC
CASRLQGSNYGYTF
>TRBJ2-5|TRBD2|-|TRBV20-1
TGCAGTGCCATTAGCGGGGGGAGGCCCACACTACGAGAGACCCAGTACTTC
CSAISGGRPTLRETQYF
>TRBJ1-3|-|-|TRBV7-8
TGTGCCAGCAGCTTTCTGAACTCTGGAAACACCATATATTTT
CASSFLNSGNTIYF
>TRBJ2-7|-|many|TRBV28
TGTGCCAGCAGCCCCGCCGGGACCCTGGGGAACGAGCAGTACTTC
CASSPAGTLGNEQYF
>TRBJ2-5|-|many|TRBV7-8
TGTGCCAGCAGCTTATCGGAGGCAGGGGACGGTTACCAAGAGACCCAGTACTTC
CASSLSEAGDGYQETQYF
>TRBJ2-3|TRBD1|-|TRBV7-2
TGTGCCAGCAGCTTAGTAGGGGGCTTGGGGGTAGATACGCAGTATTTT
CASSLVGGLGVDTQYF
>TRBJ2-5|-|many|TRBV7-2
TGTGCCAGCAGCTTGAGGCCAGGGCAAGAGACCCAGTACTTC
CASSLRPGQETQYF
>TRBJ1-3|-|-|TRBV9
TGTGCCAGCAGCGGGGATGGAAACACCATATATTTT
CASSGDGNTIYF
>TRBJ1-1|-|many|TRBV15
TGTGCCACCAGCAGAGATGTTGGGGGGCGCATCGCTGAAGCTTTCTTT
CATSRDVGGRIAEAFF